This T cell receptor beta chain was recorded in a study of shared clonotypes between healthy human individuals. Study-wide results and caveats: About 5% was the fraction of naive CD4 clonotypes found shared across a few donors. The sampled material consisted only of blood, and tissue repertoires are likely to differ. Among the subsets, naive ones generally showed larger estimated richness than memory ones.

Naivety among CD8 cells was defined by CD45RO negativity and positive CCR7 selection, thereby excluding terminally differentiated effector memory CD45RA+ cells. Worth noting for this clone: Its cognate antigen is unknown.

Method: immunoSEQ multiplex PCR; TCRdb's copy keeps in-frame clones and lacks some. The sample has a few million clones, around 95% seen once. Germline lookup yields CDR1 SEHNR and CDR2 FQNEAQ (reference sequence). The J segment lost 12 bases and the V segment lost 3 bases, leaving 8 bases of the junction unmatched. CDR3 size: 13 residues. Input material: naive CD8+ T cells from PBMCs. The chain has TRBV7-9 and TRBJ2-1, with 7 nucleotides matching TRBD2. The receptor comes from a man between 18 and 35 years old in good health. Some clones in this sample may be carry-over from other donors' samples. The chain's CDR3 is CASSFLGLVGQFF. The CDR3 coding sequence is TGTGCCAGCAGCTTCTTAGGACTAGTCGGGCAGTTCTTC.